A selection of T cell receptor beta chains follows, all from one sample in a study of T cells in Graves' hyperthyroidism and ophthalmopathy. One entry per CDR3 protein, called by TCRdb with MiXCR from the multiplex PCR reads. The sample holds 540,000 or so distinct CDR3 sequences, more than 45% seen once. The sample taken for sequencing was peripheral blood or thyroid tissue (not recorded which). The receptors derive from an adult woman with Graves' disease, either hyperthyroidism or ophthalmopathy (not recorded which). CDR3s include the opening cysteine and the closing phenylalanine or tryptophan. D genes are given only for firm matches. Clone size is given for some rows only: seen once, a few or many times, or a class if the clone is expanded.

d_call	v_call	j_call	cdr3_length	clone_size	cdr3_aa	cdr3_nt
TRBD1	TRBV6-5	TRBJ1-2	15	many	CASSFRTGGRYGYTF	TGTGCCAGCAGTTTTAGGACAGGGGGCAGATATGGCTACACCTTC
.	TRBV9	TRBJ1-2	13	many	CASSQDTTSGYTF	TGTGCCAGCAGCCAGGACACAACCTCGGGCTACACCTTC
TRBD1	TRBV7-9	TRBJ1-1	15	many	CASSRYGTAGTEAFF	TGTGCCAGCAGCAGATACGGGACAGCCGGCACTGAAGCTTTCTTT
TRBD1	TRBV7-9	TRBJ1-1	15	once	CASSFGGTGGLGAFF	TGTGCCAGCAGCTTTGGGGGGACAGGGGGCCTCGGGGCTTTCTTT
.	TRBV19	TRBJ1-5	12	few	CASSGGVQPQHF	TGTGCCAGTTCTGGCGGGGTTCAGCCCCAGCATTTT
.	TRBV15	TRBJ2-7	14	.	CATSSQGVSYEQYF	TGTGCCACCAGCAGCCAAGGAGTCAGCTACGAGCAGTACTTC
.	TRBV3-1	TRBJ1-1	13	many	CASSQVSDTEAFF	TGTGCCAGCAGCCAAGTGTCAGACACTGAAGCTTTCTTT
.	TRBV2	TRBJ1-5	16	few	CASSESIRDSNQPQHF	TGTGCCAGCAGTGAATCTATCCGTGATAGCAATCAGCCCCAGCATTTT
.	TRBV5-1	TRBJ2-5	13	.	CASSLWRVGAQYF	TGCGCCAGCAGCTTGTGGAGGGTTGGGGCCCAGTACTTC
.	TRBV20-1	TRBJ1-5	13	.	CSASKGGNQPQHF	TGCAGTGCTAGTAAAGGGGGCAATCAGCCCCAGCATTTT
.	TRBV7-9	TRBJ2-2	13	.	CASRLVHTGELFF	TGTGCCAGCAGACTCGTGCACACCGGGGAGCTGTTTTTT
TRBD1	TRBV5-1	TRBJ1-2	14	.	CASSWGQGHYGYTF	TGCGCCAGCAGCTGGGGACAGGGACACTATGGCTACACCTTC
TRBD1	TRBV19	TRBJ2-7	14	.	CASSIDRGTYEQYF	TGTGCCAGTAGTATCGACAGGGGAACCTACGAGCAGTACTTC
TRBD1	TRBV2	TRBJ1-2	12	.	CASLRGQSGYTF	TGTGCCAGCTTGAGGGGACAGAGTGGCTACACCTTC
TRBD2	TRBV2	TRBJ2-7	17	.	CASRGTSGSPLTYEQYF	TGTGCCAGCAGGGGGACTAGCGGGAGTCCCCTGACCTACGAGCAGTACTTC
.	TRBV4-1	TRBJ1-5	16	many	CASSLPPGSSNQPQHF	TGCGCCAGCAGCCTCCCCCCAGGGTCCAGCAATCAGCCCCAGCATTTT
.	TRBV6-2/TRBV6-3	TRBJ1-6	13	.	CASSYSRNSPLHF	TGTGCCAGCAGTTACTCAAGGAATTCACCCCTCCACTTT
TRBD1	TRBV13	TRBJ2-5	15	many	CASSLGQAWEETQYF	TGTGCCAGCAGCCTGGGACAGGCCTGGGAGGAGACCCAGTACTTC
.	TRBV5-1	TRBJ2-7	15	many	CASSPGDAGTYEQYF	TGCGCCAGCAGCCCCGGGGACGCAGGCACCTACGAGCAGTACTTC
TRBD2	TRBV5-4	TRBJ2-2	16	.	CASSLGVGGRAGELFF	TGTGCCAGCAGCTTGGGGGTAGGAGGGAGGGCCGGGGAGCTGTTTTTT
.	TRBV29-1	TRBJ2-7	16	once	CSVEGTGKMSSYEQYF	TGCAGCGTTGAAGGCACAGGGAAGATGAGCTCCTACGAGCAGTACTTC
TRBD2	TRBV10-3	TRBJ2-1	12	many	CAIRGLENEQFF	TGTGCCATCAGAGGACTAGAGAATGAGCAGTTCTTC
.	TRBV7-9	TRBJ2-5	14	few	CASSLALGKETQYF	TGTGCCAGCAGCTTAGCGCTAGGCAAAGAGACCCAGTACTTC
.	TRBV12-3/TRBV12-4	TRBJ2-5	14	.	CASSLGVSLETQYF	TGTGCCAGCAGTTTGGGTGTGTCACTAGAGACCCAGTACTTC
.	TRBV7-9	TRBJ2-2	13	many	CASSPTGSGELFF	TGTGCCAGCAGCCCGACGGGGTCCGGGGAGCTGTTTTTT
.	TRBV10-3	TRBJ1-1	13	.	CTISEVEETEAFF	TGTACCATCAGTGAGGTGGAGGAAACTGAAGCTTTCTTT
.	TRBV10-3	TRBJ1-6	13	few	CAISPDRNSPLHF	TGTGCCATCAGCCCTGACAGAAATTCACCCCTCCACTTT
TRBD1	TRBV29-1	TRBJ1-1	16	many	CSVAGGDRGLKTEAFF	TGCAGCGTCGCTGGGGGGGACAGGGGGCTCAAAACTGAAGCTTTCTTT
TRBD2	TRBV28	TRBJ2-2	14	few	CASGSGSGTGELFF	TGTGCCAGCGGAAGCGGGAGTGGAACCGGGGAGCTGTTTTTT
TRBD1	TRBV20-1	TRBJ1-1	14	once	CSARDSPTNTEAFF	TGCAGTGCCCGGGACAGTCCTACGAACACTGAAGCTTTCTTT
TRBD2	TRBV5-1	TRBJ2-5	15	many	CASSPPGLTKETQYF	TGCGCCAGCAGCCCTCCGGGACTAACAAAAGAGACCCAGTACTTC
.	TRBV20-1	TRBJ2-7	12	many	CSAQDKTYEQYF	TGCAGTGCCCAAGACAAGACCTACGAGCAGTACTTC
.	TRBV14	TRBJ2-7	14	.	CASSPTWQGGEQYF	TGTGCCAGCAGTCCAACCTGGCAGGGCGGCGAGCAGTACTTC
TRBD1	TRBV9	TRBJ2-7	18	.	CASSADRGGASGTYEQYF	TGTGCCAGCAGCGCGGACAGGGGGGGAGCTAGCGGAACCTACGAGCAGTACTTC
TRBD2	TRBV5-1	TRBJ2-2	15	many	CASSFYAGGTGELFF	TGCGCCAGCAGCTTTTATGCGGGAGGCACCGGGGAGCTGTTTTTT
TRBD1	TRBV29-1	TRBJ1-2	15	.	CSVEGGQGAHYGYTF	TGCAGCGTTGAAGGGGGACAGGGGGCGCACTATGGCTACACCTTC
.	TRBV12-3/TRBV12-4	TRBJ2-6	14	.	CASRKGHGDNVLTF	TGTGCCAGCAGAAAAGGACATGGGGACAACGTCCTGACTTTC
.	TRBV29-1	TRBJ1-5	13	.	CSVAGDGNQPQHF	TGCAGCGTTGCTGGGGATGGCAATCAGCCCCAGCATTTT
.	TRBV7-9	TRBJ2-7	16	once	CASSLGSSQSSYEQYF	TGTGCCAGCAGTTTGGGATCCAGCCAGAGCTCCTACGAGCAGTACTTC
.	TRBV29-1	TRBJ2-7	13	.	CSVEDSRSYEQYF	TGCAGCGTTGAGGACAGTCGATCCTACGAGCAGTACTTC
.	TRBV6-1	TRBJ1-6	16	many	CASDTRRSSYNSPLHF	TGTGCCAGCGATACACGTAGGAGCTCCTATAATTCACCCCTCCACTTT
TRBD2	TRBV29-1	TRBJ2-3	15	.	CSVEVSGRSTDTQYF	TGCAGCGTTGAGGTTAGCGGGAGGAGCACAGATACGCAGTATTTT
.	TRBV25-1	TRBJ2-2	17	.	CASSGSGGRSRTGELFF	TGTGCCAGCAGTGGATCAGGGGGGAGGTCTCGCACCGGGGAGCTGTTTTTT
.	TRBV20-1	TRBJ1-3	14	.	CSALFGFSGNTIYF	TGCAGTGCTCTTTTTGGCTTCTCTGGAAACACCATATATTTT
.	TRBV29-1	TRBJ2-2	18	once	CSVLGGGDAGTNTGELFF	TGCAGCGTTCTCGGGGGCGGGGATGCAGGGACGAACACCGGGGAGCTGTTTTTT
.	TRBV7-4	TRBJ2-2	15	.	CASSLARDGTGELFF	TGTGCCAGCAGCTTAGCCCGGGATGGCACCGGGGAGCTGTTTTTT
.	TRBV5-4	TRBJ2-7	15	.	CASSGTGSRRYEQYF	TGTGCCAGCAGCGGTACAGGGAGCCGGCGGTACGAGCAGTACTTC
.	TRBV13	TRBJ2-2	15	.	CASSLLSTGTGEPFF	TGTGCCAGCAGTTTACTCTCGACGGGCACCGGGGAGCCGTTTTTT
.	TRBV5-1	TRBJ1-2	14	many	CASSLRGAGYGYTF	TGCGCCAGCAGCTTGAGAGGCGCGGGGTATGGCTACACCTTC
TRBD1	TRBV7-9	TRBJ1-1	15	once	CASSSDDRVNTEAFF	TGTGCCAGCAGCTCCGACGACAGGGTGAACACTGAAGCTTTCTTT
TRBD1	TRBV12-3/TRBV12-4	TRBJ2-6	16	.	CASSARQGSGANVLTF	TGTGCCAGCAGTGCCCGACAGGGTTCAGGGGCCAACGTCCTGACTTTC
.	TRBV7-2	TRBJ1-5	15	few	CASSPDSMANQPQHF	TGTGCCAGCAGTCCCGACAGTATGGCCAATCAGCCCCAGCATTTT
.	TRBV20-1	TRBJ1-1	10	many	CSARGGEAFF	TGCAGTGCCAGAGGGGGTGAAGCTTTCTTT
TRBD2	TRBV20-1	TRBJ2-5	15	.	CSARDLGEGGETQYF	TGCAGTGCTAGAGATTTGGGGGAGGGTGGGGAGACCCAGTACTTC